The T cell receptor (beta chain) under discussion was sequenced for a study of PD-L1 blockade in urothelial cancer. Time point here: peripheral blood 6 weeks after treatment start. TCRdb's table, derived via immunoSEQ multiplex PCR, lists solely in-frame clones and lacks some. This table has about 41,000 clones, 80% to 90% appearing once. This CDR3 contains 14 residues. Germline loops: CDR1 SGHDT, CDR2 YYEEEE. Between the trimmed V and J ends, which lost 4 bases and 6 bases, there was a span of 14 bases. The sequence was obtained from a man between 65 and 79 years old with urothelial cancer. The rearrangement joins TRBV5-6 to TRBJ2-1, with TRBD2 as a possible D gene (5 bases). Specimen: PBMCs, collected around atezolizumab (anti-PD-L1) treatment. In nucleotides, the CDR3 is TGTGCCAGCAGCCCCCTGGACTCTCGCAATGAGCAGTTCTTC. Its translation is CASSPLDSRNEQFF. Drawing the rest from reference TRBV5-6 and TRBJ2-1, the complete variable domain is DAGVTQSPTHLIKTRGQQVTLRCSPKSGHDTVSWYQQALGQGPQFIFQYYEEEERQRGNFPDRFSGHQFPNYSSELNVNALLLGDSALYLCASSPLDSRNEQFFGPGTRLTVL.